This T cell receptor beta chain originates from a study of pediatric ulcerative colitis. The rectum was sampled with one to two pinch biopsies at colonoscopy. In its sample, this clone was seen a few times. Its antigen is currently unknown. V lost 3 bases and J lost 7, with 10 bases in between. Germline CDR1 reads WNHNN; CDR2 reads SYGVQD (reference sequence). The CDR3 runs 14 residues. Study-wide points: No controls had the two rectal clonotypes shared by ulcerative colitis patients. Blood samples from a couple of patients yielded substantially fewer templates and were excluded from blood-rectal overlap analysis.

The protocol was immunoSEQ multiplex PCR, while the TCRdb copy is restricted to in-frame clones and leaves out a portion. The sample records 15,000 to 20,000 clones, 80% being singletons. The origin of this receptor is a boy between 10 and 17 years old who was a control in a study of pediatric ulcerative colitis. The sequenced sample consisted of gut tissue. The gene calls are TRBV10-1 and TRBJ1-6, with D perhaps matching TRBD1 (5 bases). CDR3 nucleotide sequence: TGCGCCAGCAGTGACGGGGGAGGAAATTCACCCCTCCACTTT. Translated: CASSDGGGNSPLHF.